The 28 T cell receptor beta chains below were found in one sample sequenced in a study of blood T cell repertoires in COVID-19. TCRdb's copy holds only in-frame clones and misses some; the assay was immunoSEQ multiplex PCR. The sample carries under 300,000 clones, approximately 86% recorded once. Material: peripheral blood. The receptors were sampled from a woman over 75 with active or convalescent COVID-19.

The chain has TRBV27 and TRBJ1-6; 10 nucleotides align to TRBD1. J gave up 8 bases and V 5 bases, and 12 bases lay outside the gene matches. Germline CDR1 MNHEY, CDR2 SMNVEV (reference sequence). CDR3 length: 17 amino acids. CDR3 sequence (DNA): TGTGCCAGCAGTATAAAGACAGGGGGCGGTCTGGATTCACCCCTCCACTTT. This translates into CASSIKTGGGLDSPLHF.

This sequence joins TRBV18 and TRBJ1-1; D uncertain. Germline lookup yields CDR1 KGHSH and CDR2 LQKENI. The CDR3 is 12 amino acids. With 5 bases removed from V and 2 bases from J, the gap between germline ends came to 6 bases. In DNA form, the CDR3 reads TGTGCCAGCTCAATCCGTAACACTGAAGCTTTCTTT. Its translation is CASSIRNTEAFF.

The chain has TRBV5-1 and TRBJ2-7; D is possibly TRBD1 (5 bases). The CDR3 is 13 amino acids. CDR1 is SGHRS, CDR2 YFSETQ, per germline. V shed 2 bases and J shed 6 bases, with 12 bases lying between them. CDR3 in DNA: TGCGCCAGCAGCTTACGCGGACAAACCGAGCAGTACTTC. It yields the protein CASSLRGQTEQYF.

V usage is TRBV4-2 and J usage is TRBJ2-3; the match to TRBD2 covers 12 bases. The trim removed 4 bases at V and 2 bases at J, leaving 7 bases unmatched. The CDR3 contains 17 residues. Per germline, CDR1 LGHNA and CDR2 YNFKEQ. CDR3 protein: CASSRAASGGDTDTQYF. The CDR3 coding sequence is TGTGCCAGCAGCCGTGCAGCTAGCGGGGGGGACACAGATACGCAGTATTTT.

The V gene is TRBV3-1 (or the pseudogene TRBV3-2), the J gene TRBJ2-7; 11 bases are a match to TRBD2. Germline trimming cut 1 base from V and 1 base from J; bases unmatched to any gene: 9. The CDR3 covers 18 residues. CDR1 and CDR2 from the germline V gene are LGHDT and YNNKEL (reference sequence). The CDR3: CASSQAGASGGRSYEQYF. Here the CDR3 DNA reads TGTGCCAGCAGCCAAGCAGGGGCTAGCGGGGGGCGATCCTACGAGCAGTACTTC.

The rearrangement uses TRBV5-6 and TRBJ2-7, with 8 bases that match TRBD1. Germline V gives CDR1 SGHDT, CDR2 YYEEEE. The trim removed 3 bases at V and 2 bases at J, leaving 1 base unmatched. This CDR3 is 13 amino acids long. In nucleotides, the CDR3 is TGTGCCAGCAGCTGGGACAGGACCTACGAGCAGTACTTC. Residues: CASSWDRTYEQYF.

The chain's CDR3 is CASSFRGNEKLFF. DNA of the CDR3: TGTGCCAGCAGCTTCAGGGGTAATGAAAAACTGTTTTTT. V is TRBV7-2 and J is TRBJ1-4, with a possible D match to TRBD1 (6 bases). This CDR3 is 13 amino acids long. Trimming took 3 bases from V and 4 from J, leaving 6 bases between them. The germline CDR1 and CDR2 sequences are SGHTA and FQGNSA.

The rearrangement uses TRBV18 and TRBJ2-7; 12 bases fit TRBD1. After removal of 3 bases from V and 2 bases from J, the junction contained 2 bases not matched to a gene. The CDR3 has 15 residues. Germline values: CDR1 KGHSH, CDR2 LQKENI. The CDR3 DNA follows: TGTGCCAGCTCACCCGGGACAGGGGGCCCCTACGAGCAGTACTTC. This translates into CASSPGTGGPYEQYF.

The chain links TRBV2 to TRBJ2-1, with TRBD1 matching over 9 bases. The CDR3 has 14 residues. With 6 bases clipped from V and 2 bases from J, the junction kept 2 bases outside the gene matches. Germline lookup yields CDR1 SNHLY and CDR2 FYNNEI. For the CDR3, the DNA is TGTGCCAGCAGGGACAGGGGAACCTACAATGAGCAGTTCTTC. Encoded protein: CASRDRGTYNEQFF.

J is TRBJ2-3 and V is TRBV4-1, with TRBD1 identical over 8 bases. V was clipped by 2 bases and J by 5 bases; unmatched bases: 9. The CDR3 is 16 amino acids. CDR1 MGHRA and CDR2 YSYEKL come from the germline V gene. DNA of the CDR3: TGCGCCAGCAGCCAAATAGGACAGGGCCCCGGAGATACGCAGTATTTT. Amino acids: CASSQIGQGPGDTQYF.

The chain joins TRBV2 to TRBJ2-5; D gene uncertain. Germline assignment: CDR1 SNHLY and CDR2 FYNNEI. With 4 bases removed from V and 2 bases from J, the gap between germline ends came to 2 bases. The CDR3 runs to 11 residues. The CDR3 spells CASSAQETQYF. For the CDR3, the DNA is TGTGCCAGCAGTGCTCAAGAGACCCAGTACTTC.

The rearrangement uses TRBV5-1 and TRBJ1-3; perhaps TRBD1 as D (5 bases). The germline V gene has CDR1 SGHRS and CDR2 YFSETQ. The CDR3 is 13 amino acids. V gave up 4 bases and J gave up 7 bases, with 12 bases separating them. The chain's CDR3 is CASSPQEGNTIYF. The CDR3 DNA reads as TGCGCCAGCAGCCCACAGGAGGGGAACACCATATATTTT.

This clone was seen a single time. The chain combines TRBV11-2 with TRBJ1-1; D may be TRBD1 (5 bases). This CDR3 is 15 amino acids long. Germline assignment: CDR1 SGHAT and CDR2 FQNNGV. Trimming shortened V by 6 bases and J by 1 base, and 15 bases separated the two germline ends. The CDR3 DNA follows: TGTGCCAGCAGATGGGACGGGACTTCGAACACTGAAGCTTTCTTT. Encoded protein: CASRWDGTSNTEAFF.

This clone has just a few counts. This CDR3 is CASTLFGLTNTEAFF. The CDR3 DNA reads as TGTGCCAGCACCCTCTTCGGACTGACGAACACTGAAGCTTTCTTT. The V call is TRBV7-8, the J call TRBJ1-1; no clear D gene. Trimming pared 7 bases from V and 1 base from J, leaving 16 bases between. CDR3 length: 15 amino acids. The germline gives CDR1 SGHVS, CDR2 FQNEAQ. The complete variable domain, with remaining parts taken from reference TRBV7-8 and TRBJ1-1, reads GAGVSQSPRYKVAKRGQDVALRCDPISGHVSLFWYQQALGQGPEFLTYFQNEAQLDKSGLPSDRFFAERPEGSVSTLKIQRTQQEDSAVYLCASTLFGLTNTEAFFGQGTRLTVV.

The gene calls are TRBV5-1 and TRBJ1-2, with D perhaps TRBD1 (5 bases). CDR3 length equals 16 residues. CDR1 and CDR2 (germline): SGHRS, YFSETQ. With 4 bases removed from V and 6 bases from J, the gap between germline ends came to 22 bases. Written as DNA, the CDR3 is TGCGCCAGCAGCCTCCTACCCTCTATAGGGGCGCATGGCTACACCTTC. It specifies CASSLLPSIGAHGYTF.

This sequence joins TRBV6-1 and TRBJ2-6, with 9 bases identical to TRBD1. This CDR3 region has 19 residues. The junction had 7 bases not matched to a gene; V was cut back by 1 base and J by 0 bases. CDR1 is MNHNS, CDR2 SASEGT, per germline. The CDR3 is CASSEGTGVTSSGANVLTF. The CDR3, as DNA: TGTGCCAGCAGTGAAGGGACAGGGGTGACTAGCTCTGGGGCCAACGTCCTGACTTTC.

The chain couples TRBV2 to TRBJ2-1, with TRBD1 matching 9 bases. From germline, CDR1 is SNHLY and CDR2 FYNNEI. The CDR3 runs 17 residues. V trimming: 0 bases; J trimming: 6 bases; junction bases outside the gene matches: 9. Here the CDR3 DNA reads TGTGCCAGCAGTGAAGCCCTATGGGACAGGGTGGCCAATGAGCAGTTCTTC. Protein: CASSEALWDRVANEQFF.

This clone was counted a single time. This chain connects TRBV6-5 to TRBJ1-2; TRBD1 matches at 7 bases. V lost 6 bases to trimming and J lost 2 bases; unmatched junction nucleotides: 3. Germline lookup yields CDR1 MNHEY and CDR2 SVGAGI. CDR3 size: 13 residues. CDR3 DNA: TGTGCCAGCAGGACGGACAGGAACTATGGCTACACCTTC. Translating gives CASRTDRNYGYTF.

This clone was seen only a few times. The rearrangement links TRBV18 to TRBJ1-4; 8 positions match TRBD1. Germline CDR1 is KGHSH and CDR2 is LQKENI. J lost 6 bases, V lost 3 bases, and 12 bases had no gene match. The CDR3 covers 17 residues. The CDR3 here is CASSPSIYRGMDEKLFF. The DNA for the CDR3 is TGTGCCAGCTCACCCTCGATATACAGGGGGATGGATGAAAAACTGTTTTTT.

CDR3 protein: CASTRDSNEKLFF. As DNA, the CDR3 is TGTGCCAGTACCCGGGACAGTAATGAAAAACTGTTTTTT. V and J are TRBV19 and TRBJ1-4; 7 nucleotides line up with TRBD1. Germline CDR1 LNHDA, CDR2 SQIVND (reference sequence). CDR3 length: 13 residues. Losses at the gene ends were 7 bases for V and 4 bases for J; bases not matched to a gene: 3.

This chain connects TRBV4-1 to TRBJ1-2; no reliable D call. CDR3 size: 18 residues. Germline V gene lookup returns CDR1 MGHRA and CDR2 YSYEKL. The V end was cut by 0 bases, the J end by 2 bases, with 19 bases between. CDR3 amino acids: CASSQDSEVSVSNYGYTF. CDR3 bases: TGCGCCAGCAGCCAAGATAGTGAGGTGTCAGTCTCGAACTATGGCTACACCTTC.

This chain links TRBV5-8 with TRBJ1-5, with 7 bases fitting TRBD1. The junction had 10 bases not matched to a gene; V was cut back by 2 bases and J by 2 bases. There are 17 residues in the CDR3. Germline CDR1 reads SGHTS; CDR2 reads YDEGEE. The CDR3 sequence is CASSFNRGGRGNQPQHF. The CDR3 DNA reads TGTGCCAGCAGCTTCAACAGGGGAGGAAGGGGCAATCAGCCCCAGCATTTT.

This chain connects TRBV28 to TRBJ1-1, with 8 bases matching TRBD1. The CDR3 is made up of 15 amino acids. Germline-derived CDR1 and CDR2 are MDHEN and SYDVKM. The trim removed 6 bases at V and 4 bases at J, leaving 10 bases unmatched. CDR3 in amino acids: CASRPRQGRGTEAFF. CDR3 DNA sequence: TGTGCCAGCAGACCACGACAGGGGAGAGGCACTGAAGCTTTCTTT.

The chain uses TRBV19 and TRBJ2-1, with no clear D. CDR1 LNHDA and CDR2 SQIVND come from the germline V gene (reference sequence). V shed 5 bases and J shed 3 bases, with 20 bases lying between them. The CDR3 covers 17 residues. CDR3 sequence reads: CASSFRQALQSYNEQFF. CDR3 in DNA: TGTGCCAGTAGTTTTCGGCAGGCGTTGCAAAGCTACAATGAGCAGTTCTTC. The whole variable domain, remainder taken from reference TRBV19 and TRBJ2-1, is DGGITQSPKYLFRKEGQNVTLSCEQNLNHDAMYWYRQDPGQGLRLIYYSQIVNDFQKGDIAEGYSVSREKKESFPLTVTSAQKNPTAFYLCASSFRQALQSYNEQFFGPGTRLTVL.

The rearrangement uses TRBV29-1 and TRBJ2-7; D remains ambiguous. Germline V gene lookup returns CDR1 SQVTM and CDR2 ANQGSEA. The germline V and J ends were trimmed by 6 bases and 1 base, with 13 bases remaining between them. The CDR3 consists of 13 residues. The DNA for the CDR3 is TGCAGCGTCCTAACTCCCCCGTCCTACGAGCAGTACTTC. Translated: CSVLTPPSYEQYF.

The chain carries TRBV3-1 (or the pseudogene TRBV3-2) and TRBJ1-2; 8 nucleotides match TRBD1. The CDR3 contains 15 residues. J was trimmed by 2 bases and V by 4 bases; bases with no gene match: 6. Germline V lookup: CDR1 LGHDT, CDR2 YNNKEL (reference sequence). CDR3 nucleotide sequence: TGTGCCAGCAGCCCAACAAGACAGGGGAACTATGGCTACACCTTC. Residues: CASSPTRQGNYGYTF.

The rearrangement uses TRBV20-1 and TRBJ1-6; D is unclear. Germline-derived CDR1 and CDR2 are DFQATT and SNEGSKA (reference sequence). The CDR3 has 11 amino acids. The V end was cut by 5 bases, the J end by 14 bases, with 13 bases between. The CDR3 DNA follows: TGCAGTGCTCCCTTTCCGGGATCCCTCCACTTT. It translates to CSAPFPGSLHF.

The V and J genes are TRBV7-8 and TRBJ1-1, with D maybe TRBD1 (5 bases). CDR1 SGHVS and CDR2 FQNEAQ come from the germline V gene. The CDR3 has 16 residues. V was cut by 6 bases and J by 2 bases, with 19 bases left in between. As DNA, the CDR3 is TGTGCCAGCAGATCCAGGGTTCTTGGGGCCAACACTGAAGCTTTCTTT. It yields the protein CASRSRVLGANTEAFF.